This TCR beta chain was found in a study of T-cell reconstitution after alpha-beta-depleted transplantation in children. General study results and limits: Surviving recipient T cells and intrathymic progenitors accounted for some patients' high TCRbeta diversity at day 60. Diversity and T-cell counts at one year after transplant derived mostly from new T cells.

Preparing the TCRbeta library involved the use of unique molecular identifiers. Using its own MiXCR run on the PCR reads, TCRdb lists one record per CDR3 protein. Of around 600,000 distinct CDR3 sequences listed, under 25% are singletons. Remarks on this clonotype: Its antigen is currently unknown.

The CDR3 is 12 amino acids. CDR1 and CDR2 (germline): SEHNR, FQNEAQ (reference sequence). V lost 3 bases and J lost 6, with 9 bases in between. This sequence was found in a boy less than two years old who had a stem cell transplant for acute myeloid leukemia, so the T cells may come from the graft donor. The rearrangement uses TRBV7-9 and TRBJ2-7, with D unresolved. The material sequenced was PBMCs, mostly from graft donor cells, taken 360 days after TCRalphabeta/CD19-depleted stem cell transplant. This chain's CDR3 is CASSFSNGEQYV. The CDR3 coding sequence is TGTGCCAGCAGCTTCAGTAATGGCGAGCAGTACGTC.